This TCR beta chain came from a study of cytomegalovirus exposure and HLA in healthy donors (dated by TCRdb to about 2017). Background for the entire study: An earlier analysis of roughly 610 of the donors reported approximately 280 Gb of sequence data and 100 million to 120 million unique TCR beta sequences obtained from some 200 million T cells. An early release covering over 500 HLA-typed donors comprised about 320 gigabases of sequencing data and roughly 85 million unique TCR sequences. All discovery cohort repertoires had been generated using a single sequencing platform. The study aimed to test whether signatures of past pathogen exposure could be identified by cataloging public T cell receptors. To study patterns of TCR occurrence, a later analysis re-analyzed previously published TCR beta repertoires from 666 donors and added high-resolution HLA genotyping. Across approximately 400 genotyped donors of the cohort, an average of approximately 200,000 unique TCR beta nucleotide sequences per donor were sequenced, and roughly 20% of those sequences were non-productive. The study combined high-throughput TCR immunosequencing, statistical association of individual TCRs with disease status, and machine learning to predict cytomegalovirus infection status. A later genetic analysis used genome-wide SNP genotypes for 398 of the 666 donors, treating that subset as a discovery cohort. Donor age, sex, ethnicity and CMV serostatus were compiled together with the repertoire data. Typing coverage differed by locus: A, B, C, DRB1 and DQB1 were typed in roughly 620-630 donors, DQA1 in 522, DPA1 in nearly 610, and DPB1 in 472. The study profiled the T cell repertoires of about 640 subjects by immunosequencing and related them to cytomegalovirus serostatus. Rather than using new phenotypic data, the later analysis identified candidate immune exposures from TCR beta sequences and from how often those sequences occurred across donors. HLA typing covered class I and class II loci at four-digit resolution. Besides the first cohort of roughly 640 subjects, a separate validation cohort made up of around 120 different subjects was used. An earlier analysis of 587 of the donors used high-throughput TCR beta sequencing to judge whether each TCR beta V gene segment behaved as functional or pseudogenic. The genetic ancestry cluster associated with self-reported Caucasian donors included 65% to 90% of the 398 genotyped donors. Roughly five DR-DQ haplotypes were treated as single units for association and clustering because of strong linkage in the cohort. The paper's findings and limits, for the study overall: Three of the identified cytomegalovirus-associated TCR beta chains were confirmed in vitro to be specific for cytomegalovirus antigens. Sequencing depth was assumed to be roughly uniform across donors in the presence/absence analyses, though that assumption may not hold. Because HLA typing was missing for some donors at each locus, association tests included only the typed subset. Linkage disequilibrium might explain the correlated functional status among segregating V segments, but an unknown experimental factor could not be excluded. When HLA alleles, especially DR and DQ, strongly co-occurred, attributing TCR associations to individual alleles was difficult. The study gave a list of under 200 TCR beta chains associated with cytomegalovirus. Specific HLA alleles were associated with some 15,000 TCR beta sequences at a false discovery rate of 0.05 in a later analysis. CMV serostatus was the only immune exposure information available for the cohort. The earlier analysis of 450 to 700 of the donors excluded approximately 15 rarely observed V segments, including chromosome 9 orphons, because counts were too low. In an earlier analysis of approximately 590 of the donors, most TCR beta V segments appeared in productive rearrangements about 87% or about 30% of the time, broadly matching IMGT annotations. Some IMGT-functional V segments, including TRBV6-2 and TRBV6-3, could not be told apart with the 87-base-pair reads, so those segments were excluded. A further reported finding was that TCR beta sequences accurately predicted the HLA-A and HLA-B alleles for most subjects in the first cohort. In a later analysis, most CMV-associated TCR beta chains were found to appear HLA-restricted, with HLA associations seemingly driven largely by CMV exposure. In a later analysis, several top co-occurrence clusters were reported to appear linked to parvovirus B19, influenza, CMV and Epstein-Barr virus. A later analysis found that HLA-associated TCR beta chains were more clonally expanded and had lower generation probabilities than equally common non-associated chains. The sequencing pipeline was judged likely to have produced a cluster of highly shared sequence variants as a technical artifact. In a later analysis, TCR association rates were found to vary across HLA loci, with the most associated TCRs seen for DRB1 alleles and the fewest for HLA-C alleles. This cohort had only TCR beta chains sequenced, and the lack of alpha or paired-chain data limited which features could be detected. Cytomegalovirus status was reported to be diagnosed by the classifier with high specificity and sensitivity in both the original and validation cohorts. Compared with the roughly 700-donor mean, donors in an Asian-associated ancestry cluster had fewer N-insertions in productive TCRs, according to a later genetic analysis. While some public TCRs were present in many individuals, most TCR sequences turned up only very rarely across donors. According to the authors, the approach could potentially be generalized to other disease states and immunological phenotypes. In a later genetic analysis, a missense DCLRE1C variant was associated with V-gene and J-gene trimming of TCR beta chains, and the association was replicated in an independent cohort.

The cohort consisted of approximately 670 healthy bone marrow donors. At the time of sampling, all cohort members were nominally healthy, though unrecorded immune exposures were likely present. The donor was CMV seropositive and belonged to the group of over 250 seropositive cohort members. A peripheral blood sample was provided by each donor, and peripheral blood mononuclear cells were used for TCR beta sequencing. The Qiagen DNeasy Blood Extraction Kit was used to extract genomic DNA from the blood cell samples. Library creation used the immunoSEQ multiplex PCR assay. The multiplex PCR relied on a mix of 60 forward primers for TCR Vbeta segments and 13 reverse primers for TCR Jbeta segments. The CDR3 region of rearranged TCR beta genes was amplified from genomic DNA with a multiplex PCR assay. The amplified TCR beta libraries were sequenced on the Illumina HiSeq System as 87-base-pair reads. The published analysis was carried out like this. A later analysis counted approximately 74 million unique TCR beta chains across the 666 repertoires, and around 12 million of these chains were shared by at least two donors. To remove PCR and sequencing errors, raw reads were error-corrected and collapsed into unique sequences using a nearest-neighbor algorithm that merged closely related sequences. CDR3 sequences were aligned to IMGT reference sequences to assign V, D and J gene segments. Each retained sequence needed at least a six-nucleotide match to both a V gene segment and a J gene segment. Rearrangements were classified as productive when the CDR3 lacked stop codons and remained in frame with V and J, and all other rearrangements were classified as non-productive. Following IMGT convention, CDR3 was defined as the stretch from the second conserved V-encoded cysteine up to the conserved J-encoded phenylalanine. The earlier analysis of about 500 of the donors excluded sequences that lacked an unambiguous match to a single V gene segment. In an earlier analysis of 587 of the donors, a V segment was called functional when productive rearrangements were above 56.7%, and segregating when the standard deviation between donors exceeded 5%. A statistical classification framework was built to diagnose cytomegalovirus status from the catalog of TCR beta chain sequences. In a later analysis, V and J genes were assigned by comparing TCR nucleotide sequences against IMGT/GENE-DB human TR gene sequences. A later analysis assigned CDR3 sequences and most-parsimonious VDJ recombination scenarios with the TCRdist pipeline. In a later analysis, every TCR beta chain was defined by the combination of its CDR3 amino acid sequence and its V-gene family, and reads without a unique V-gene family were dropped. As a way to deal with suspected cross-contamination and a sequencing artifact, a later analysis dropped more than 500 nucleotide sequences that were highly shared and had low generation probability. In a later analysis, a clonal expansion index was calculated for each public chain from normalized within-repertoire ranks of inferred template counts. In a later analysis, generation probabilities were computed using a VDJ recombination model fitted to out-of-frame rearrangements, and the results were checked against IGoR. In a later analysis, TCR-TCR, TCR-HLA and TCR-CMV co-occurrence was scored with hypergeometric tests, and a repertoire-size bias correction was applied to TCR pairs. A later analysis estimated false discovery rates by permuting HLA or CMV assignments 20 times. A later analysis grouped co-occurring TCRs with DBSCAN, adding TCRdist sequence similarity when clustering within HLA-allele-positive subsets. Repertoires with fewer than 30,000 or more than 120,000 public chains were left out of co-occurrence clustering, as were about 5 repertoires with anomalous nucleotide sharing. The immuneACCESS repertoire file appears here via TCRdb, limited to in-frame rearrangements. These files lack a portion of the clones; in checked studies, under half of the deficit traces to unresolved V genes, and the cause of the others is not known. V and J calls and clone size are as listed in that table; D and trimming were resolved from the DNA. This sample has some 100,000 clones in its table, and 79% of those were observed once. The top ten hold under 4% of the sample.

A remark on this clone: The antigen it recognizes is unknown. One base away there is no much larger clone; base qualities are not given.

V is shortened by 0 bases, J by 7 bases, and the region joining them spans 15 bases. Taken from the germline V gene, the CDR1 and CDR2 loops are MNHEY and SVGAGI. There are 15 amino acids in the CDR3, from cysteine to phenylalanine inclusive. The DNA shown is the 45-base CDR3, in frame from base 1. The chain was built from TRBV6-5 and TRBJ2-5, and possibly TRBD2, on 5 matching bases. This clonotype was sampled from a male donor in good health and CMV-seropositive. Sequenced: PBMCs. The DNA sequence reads TGTGCCAGCAGTTACTCGACCCCGGGGTCTAGGACCCAGTACTTC. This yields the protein CASSYSTPGSRTQYF.